Below are 7 T cell receptor beta chains sequenced from a single sample in a study of beta chain features in type 1 diabetes. Broader study findings: TCRB CDR3s were moderately but significantly shorter in Type 1 diabetes patients in all four CD4+ subsets.

Their target antigens are unknown. The authors reverse transcribed all of the isolated RNA, so sequencing captured expressed TCRB transcripts. Profiled with immunoSEQ multiplex PCR; TCRdb holds only in-frame clones, not every one. The sample lists hundreds of thousands of clones, over 10% occurring once. Sequencing was done on a sample of naive CD4+ T cells from blood. The receptors come from a man between 18 and 29 years old with type 1 diabetes.

This clone was seen a handful of times. The chain joins TRBV30 to TRBJ1-1; the D gene is possibly TRBD1 (5 bases). V gave up 2 bases and J gave up 4 bases, with 17 bases separating them. Germline CDR1 is GTSNPN and CDR2 is SVGIG (reference sequence). The CDR3 covers 15 residues. The CDR3 sequence: CAWSTPQGWGTEAFF. The DNA for the CDR3 is TGTGCCTGGAGTACCCCCCAGGGATGGGGCACTGAAGCTTTCTTT.

The rearrangement uses TRBV28 and TRBJ2-1; 7 nucleotides line up with TRBD1. The CDR3 loop spans 16 amino acids. Germline-derived CDR1 and CDR2 are MDHEN and SYDVKM. Unmatched junction bases numbered 11, after V lost 5 bases and J lost 4 bases. The CDR3 sequence: CASSPRGGSLYNEQFF. The DNA of the CDR3 is TGTGCCAGCAGTCCTAGAGGGGGCAGCCTATACAATGAGCAGTTCTTC.

V gene TRBV6-5 combines with J gene TRBJ2-5, with D possibly TRBD1 on 6 matching bases. V was shortened by 0 bases and J by 1 base, with 6 bases between the two germline ends. This CDR3 has 14 amino acids. Germline lookup yields CDR1 MNHEY and CDR2 SVGAGI. The CDR3 loop is CASSYSGAQETQYF. The CDR3 nucleotides are TGTGCCAGCAGTTACTCGGGGGCCCAAGAGACCCAGTACTTC.

This clone was recorded a few times. This chain connects TRBV5-1 to TRBJ1-1, with TRBD1 identical over 7 bases. Germline V gene data show CDR1 as SGHRS and CDR2 as YFSETQ. The CDR3 runs 16 residues. V lost 1 base to trimming and J lost 4 bases; unmatched junction nucleotides: 10. The CDR3 DNA follows: TGCGCCAGCAGCTTGACCCCGACAGGGTGGAGCACTGAAGCTTTCTTT. Protein sequence: CASSLTPTGWSTEAFF.

This clone was observed a handful of times. The CDR3 nucleotides are TGTGCCAGCAGCGTAGATGGGGAGGACACCATATATTTT. Translation gives CASSVDGEDTIYF. The rearrangement joins TRBV9 to TRBJ1-3; D gene ambiguous. This CDR3 spans 13 amino acids. CDR1 is SGDLS and CDR2 is YYNGEE in the germline V gene. Trimming took off 0 bases at V and 8 bases at J, with 9 bases between the two ends.

Only a few counts were recorded for this clone. The CDR3 is CASSKRGADTGELFF. The DNA for the CDR3 is TGCGCCAGCAGCAAGCGGGGGGCCGACACCGGGGAGCTGTTTTTT. The chain links TRBV5-1 to TRBJ2-2; 9 bases line up with TRBD2. The junction had 4 bases not matched to a gene; V was cut back by 4 bases and J by 3 bases. CDR3 length: 15 amino acids. Germline V gene sequence: CDR1 SGHRS, CDR2 YFSETQ. The full variable domain, completed using reference TRBV5-1 and TRBJ2-2, is KAGVTQTPRYLIKTRGQQVTLSCSPISGHRSVSWYQQTPGQGLQFLFEYFSETQRNKGNFPGRFSGRQFSNSRSEMNVSTLELGDSALYLCASSKRGADTGELFFGEGSRLTVL.

This clone was counted a few times. The CDR3 nucleotides read TGTGCCACCTCACCTGGTGGGGGATATAGCAATCAGCCCCAGCATTTT. Amino acids: CATSPGGGYSNQPQHF. This chain uses TRBV28 with TRBJ1-5; a possible D gene is TRBD1 (5 bases). Trimming left V 10 bases short and J 0 bases short, with 19 bases between. This CDR3 is built from 16 residues. Looked up from germline, CDR1 is MDHEN and CDR2 is SYDVKM.